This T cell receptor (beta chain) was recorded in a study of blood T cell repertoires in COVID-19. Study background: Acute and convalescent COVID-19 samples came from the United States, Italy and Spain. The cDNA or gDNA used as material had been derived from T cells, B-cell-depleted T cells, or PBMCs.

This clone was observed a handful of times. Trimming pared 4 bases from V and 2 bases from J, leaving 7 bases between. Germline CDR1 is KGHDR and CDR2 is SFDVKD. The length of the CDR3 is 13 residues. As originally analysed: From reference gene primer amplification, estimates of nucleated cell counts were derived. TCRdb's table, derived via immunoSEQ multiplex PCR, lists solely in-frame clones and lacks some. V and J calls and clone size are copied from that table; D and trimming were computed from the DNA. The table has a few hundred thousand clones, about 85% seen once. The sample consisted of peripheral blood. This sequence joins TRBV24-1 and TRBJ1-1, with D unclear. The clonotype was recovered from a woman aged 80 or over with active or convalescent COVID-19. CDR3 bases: TGTGCCACCAGTGACCCCGTAAACACTGAAGCTTTCTTT. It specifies CATSDPVNTEAFF.